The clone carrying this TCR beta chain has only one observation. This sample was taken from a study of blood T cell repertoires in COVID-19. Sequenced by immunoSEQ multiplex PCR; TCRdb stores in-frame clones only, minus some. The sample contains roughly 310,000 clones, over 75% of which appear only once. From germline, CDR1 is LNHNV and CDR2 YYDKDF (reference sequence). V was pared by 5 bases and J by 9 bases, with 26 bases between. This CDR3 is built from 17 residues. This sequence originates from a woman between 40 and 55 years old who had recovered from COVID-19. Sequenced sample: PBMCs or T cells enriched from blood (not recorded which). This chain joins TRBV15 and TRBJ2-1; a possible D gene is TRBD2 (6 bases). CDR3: CATSLLVSGSGRAEQFF. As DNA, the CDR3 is TGTGCCACCAGCTTACTAGTAAGTGGTAGCGGCCGTGCTGAGCAGTTCTTC.